The next 20 T cell receptor beta chains were all read from a single sample in a study of blood T cell repertoires in COVID-19. Repertoires were generated with immunoSEQ multiplex PCR, while TCRdb's copy carries only in-frame clones and drops some. The sample includes 180,000 or so clones, around 83% of them seen just once. Sequencing was performed on peripheral blood. The receptors come from a woman at least 80 years old in a cohort sampled during active or convalescent COVID-19.

This chain connects TRBV6-5 to TRBJ2-7, with D possibly being TRBD1 (6 bases). V was pared by 6 bases and J by 0 bases, with 15 bases between. The CDR3 consists of 15 residues. Per germline, CDR1 MNHEY and CDR2 SVGAGI. The CDR3: CASRSMDSLSYEQYV. The CDR3 DNA follows: TGTGCCAGCAGATCAATGGACAGTCTCTCCTACGAGCAGTACGTC.

The chain has TRBV9 and TRBJ2-1; 10 nucleotides agree with TRBD2. CDR3 length: 16 amino acids. Germline V gene data show CDR1 as SGDLS and CDR2 as YYNGEE. Losses at the gene ends were 0 bases for V and 3 bases for J; bases not matched to a gene: 3. The CDR3 DNA reads as TGTGCCAGCAGCGTAGTTGCTAGCGGGGGCTACAATGAGCAGTTCTTC. This translates into CASSVVASGGYNEQFF.

The rearrangement joins TRBV9 to TRBJ2-5; 7 bases line up with TRBD1. Germline V gives CDR1 SGDLS, CDR2 YYNGEE. The V and J ends lost 6 bases and 4 bases, in that order; junction bases with no gene match: 9. This CDR3 region has 14 residues. As DNA, the CDR3 is TGTGCCAGCACAAACACAGGGGTCCCAGAGACCCAGTACTTC. Translation gives CASTNTGVPETQYF.

The chain uses TRBV10-1 and TRBJ2-2; 7 nucleotides line up with TRBD2. The CDR3 length is 14 residues. Germline V gene data show CDR1 as WNHNN and CDR2 as SYGVQD (reference sequence). With V trimmed by 6 bases and J by 1 base, 2 bases remained unmatched. The CDR3 DNA follows: TGCGCCAGCAGGGCTAGCGGGAACACCGGGGAGCTGTTTTTT. Translating gives CASRASGNTGELFF.

CDR3 sequence reads: CASTLEGQSNYGYTF. The CDR3 DNA is TGTGCCAGTACTCTAGAGGGGCAGTCGAACTATGGCTACACCTTC. This sequence joins TRBV19 and TRBJ1-2, with D tentatively TRBD1 (5 bases). The CDR3 contains 15 residues. Trimming removed 7 bases from V and 2 bases from J, with 17 bases in between. Germline V CDR1 and CDR2: LNHDA, SQIVND (reference sequence).

The CDR3 loop is CAISEGRAGYSNQPQHF. The DNA of the CDR3 is TGTGCCATCAGTGAGGGCAGGGCCGGTTACAGCAATCAGCCCCAGCATTTT. This rearrangement joins TRBV10-3 to TRBJ1-5; a weak D match, TRBD1 (5 bases). Trimming took 2 bases from V and 1 from J, leaving 15 bases between them. This CDR3 is 17 amino acids long. Germline V gene lookup returns CDR1 ENHRY and CDR2 SYGVKD.

V and J are TRBV11-3 and TRBJ2-1; 9 bases are a match to TRBD2. Germline V gene sequence: CDR1 SGHNT, CDR2 YENEEA. CDR3 size: 15 residues. V shed 1 base and J 6 bases; nucleotides not matched to a gene: 4. This CDR3 is CASSLVAGGLNEQFF. The CDR3 DNA is TGTGCCAGCAGCTTAGTGGCGGGGGGGCTCAATGAGCAGTTCTTC.

The chain combines TRBV5-1 with TRBJ2-2, with D tentatively TRBD2 (7 bases). Germline CDR1 and CDR2: SGHRS and YFSETQ. The CDR3 is 15 residues long. The V gene lost 4 bases and the J gene lost 6 bases, with 16 bases spanning the gap. The CDR3 sequence is CASSIPGAGAGELFF. The CDR3 region has the DNA TGCGCCAGCAGCATACCAGGGGCGGGGGCCGGGGAGCTGTTTTTT.

The rearrangement joins TRBV5-1 to TRBJ2-5; 8 bases are shared with TRBD2. The ends lost 4 bases at V and 3 bases at J; junction bases unmatched: 8. Germline V gives CDR1 SGHRS, CDR2 YFSETQ. This CDR3 spans 15 amino acids. The CDR3 protein is CASSLYGTSEETQYF. CDR3 DNA sequence: TGCGCCAGCAGCCTCTATGGGACTAGTGAAGAGACCCAGTACTTC.

This clone was seen a few times. The chain links TRBV5-6 to TRBJ1-2; D perhaps matches TRBD1 (6 bases). CDR1 and CDR2 (germline): SGHDT, YYEEEE. The V end lost 1 base, the J end lost 5 bases, and 12 bases lay between the germline ends. The CDR3 spans 14 residues. CDR3 in DNA: TGTGCCAGCAGCTTGTACGCGGGGGCGTATGGCTACACCTTC. The encoded protein is CASSLYAGAYGYTF.

This clone was seen once. The rearrangement links TRBV2 to TRBJ2-3, with D possibly TRBD1 on 6 matching bases. The length of the CDR3 is 14 residues. Trimming took 6 bases from V and 1 from J, leaving 11 bases between them. Germline values: CDR1 SNHLY, CDR2 FYNNEI. The CDR3 reads CASRVQGGTDTQYF. The CDR3 bases are TGTGCCAGCAGGGTACAGGGTGGCACAGATACGCAGTATTTT.

J is TRBJ1-6 and V is TRBV6-5, with a weak D call TRBD1 (5 bases). The V end lost 8 bases, the J end lost 9 bases, and 14 bases lay between the germline ends. This CDR3 spans 13 amino acids. Germline loops: CDR1 MNHEY, CDR2 SVGAGI. The CDR3 nucleotides are TGTGCCAGCTTGGTGGGGCATTCTTCACCCCTCCACTTT. Translated: CASLVGHSSPLHF.

The DNA for the CDR3 is TGTGCCTGGAGTCGAGGGGGACGAGAGACCCAGTACTTC. It is translated as CAWSRGGRETQYF. The chain joins TRBV30 to TRBJ2-5, with a possible D match to TRBD1 (6 bases). V was pared by 2 bases and J by 4 bases, with 11 bases between. CDR3 length equals 13 residues. Germline lookup yields CDR1 GTSNPN and CDR2 SVGIG (reference sequence).

The V call is TRBV29-1, the J call TRBJ1-5; 7 bases align to TRBD1. The CDR3 loop spans 15 amino acids. Germline V gives CDR1 SQVTM, CDR2 ANQGSEA. V lost 5 bases to trimming and J lost 0 bases; unmatched junction nucleotides: 7. CDR3 in DNA: TGCAGCGTTCAAACCCAGGGGGGTAGCAATCAGCCCCAGCATTTT. It is translated as CSVQTQGGSNQPQHF.

This clone appeared a few times. The chain carries TRBV2 and TRBJ1-2, with TRBD1 as a possible D gene (5 bases). V lost 6 bases to trimming and J lost 0 bases, with 8 bases between them. Germline values: CDR1 SNHLY, CDR2 FYNNEI. This CDR3 region has 13 residues. DNA for the CDR3: TGTGCCAGCAGAGAGACAGCTAACTATGGCTACACCTTC. The encoded protein is CASRETANYGYTF.

The V call is TRBV28, the J call TRBJ2-7; 7 bases fit TRBD2. V lost 8 bases to trimming and J lost 7 bases; unmatched junction nucleotides: 11. Germline CDR1 and CDR2: MDHEN and SYDVKM. The CDR3 is 13 amino acids. CDR3 residues: CASAAGFVREQYF. CDR3 in DNA: TGTGCCAGCGCAGCGGGGTTTGTGAGGGAGCAGTACTTC.

The chain recombines TRBV3-1 (or the pseudogene TRBV3-2) with TRBJ1-1; TRBD1 matches 8 bases. In germline, CDR1 is LGHDT, CDR2 YNNKEL (reference sequence). CDR3 length equals 12 residues. The CDR3 loop reads CATQGAGTEAFF. In nucleotides, the CDR3 is TGTGCGACCCAGGGGGCCGGCACTGAAGCTTTCTTT.

The chain joins TRBV30 to TRBJ1-6, with D perhaps matching TRBD1 (6 bases). This CDR3 contains 14 residues. Per the germline V gene, CDR1 is GTSNPN and CDR2 is SVGIG (reference sequence). Trimming shortened V by 3 bases and J by 10 bases, and 16 bases separated the two germline ends. The CDR3 loop reads CAWRLGGRVSPLHF. The CDR3 nucleotides read TGTGCCTGGAGGCTAGGGGGAAGGGTCTCACCCCTCCACTTT.

The genes are TRBV24-1 and TRBJ2-3, with TRBD1 matching over 7 bases. V was clipped by 3 bases and J by 1 base; unmatched bases: 6. Germline-derived CDR1 and CDR2 are KGHDR and SFDVKD. The CDR3 loop spans 16 amino acids. The CDR3 region has the DNA TGTGCCACCAGTGATATTAGGGGGCTCGGCACAGATACGCAGTATTTT. As protein: CATSDIRGLGTDTQYF.

The J gene is TRBJ2-7, the V gene TRBV6-5; D call uncertain. The CDR3 consists of 11 residues. Germline V CDR1 and CDR2: MNHEY, SVGAGI. Trimming left V 7 bases short and J 5 bases short, with 9 bases between. The CDR3 nucleotides are TGTGCCAGCACCTCACTGGACGAGCAGTACTTC. This translates into CASTSLDEQYF.